This entry lists 15 T cell receptor beta chains sequenced from one sample in a study of response to subunit inactivated influenza vaccine. MiXCR, applied by TCRdb to the RT-PCR reads, yields one record per CDR3 protein. The sample lists roughly 760,000 distinct CDR3 sequences; 20% to 25% were seen once. The input for sequencing was PBMCs from blood, taken roughly 5 days after vaccination. All receptors come from a man in his fifties who received an inactivated influenza vaccine.

This clonotype came up many times. One junction end disagrees with the germline gene, perhaps due to a read error. J is TRBJ2-7 and V is TRBV4-2; D is possibly TRBD1 (7 bases). The germline V gene has CDR1 LGHNA and CDR2 YNFKEQ. The CDR3 sequence is 16 residues long. DNA of the CDR3: TGTGCCAGCAGTCAAGAAGCGGCGGGACAGACCCACGAGCAGTACTTC. The encoded protein is CASSQEAAGQTHEQYF.

The chain carries TRBV4-2 and TRBJ2-1; 8 nucleotides agree with TRBD2. With V trimmed by 4 bases and J by 0 bases, 17 bases remained unmatched. Germline V gives CDR1 LGHNA, CDR2 YNFKEQ. The CDR3 has 20 residues. CDR3 region: CASSPSGLAGKTSSYNEQFF. Here the CDR3 DNA reads TGTGCCAGCAGCCCTTCTGGGCTAGCGGGCAAAACTAGCTCCTACAATGAGCAGTTCTTC.

As DNA, the CDR3 is TGTGCCAGCAGCTTCGGGACTAGCGGGTTCTCCTACAATGAGCAGTTCTTC. Its translation: CASSFGTSGFSYNEQFF. J is TRBJ2-1 and V is TRBV7-2; TRBD2 matches 12 bases. There are 17 residues in the CDR3. CDR1 and CDR2 (germline): SGHTA, FQGNSA. V gave up 3 bases and J gave up 0 bases; unmatched junction bases: 3.

Remarks on this clonotype: A single base separates this from a much larger clone, so it may be a read error. The J gene is TRBJ1-2, the V gene TRBV12-3 or TRBV12-4, with D hard to call. The V gene lost 8 bases and the J gene lost 6 bases, with 7 bases spanning the gap. This CDR3 comprises 10 residues. The DNA of the CDR3 is TGTGCCAGCCGTAAGAATGGCTACACCTTC. Amino acid sequence: CASRKNGYTF.

The chain carries TRBV6-2 or TRBV6-3 and TRBJ2-1, with 9 bases that match TRBD1. The CDR3 consists of 15 residues. From germline, CDR1 is MNHEY and CDR2 SVGEGT. J gave up 12 bases and V 7 bases, and 16 bases lay outside the gene matches. The CDR3 region has the DNA TGTGCCAGCACTGGACAGGGGAAAGGTACCTTACGGCAGTTCTTC. Translating it yields CASTGQGKGTLRQFF.

This chain joins TRBV7-8 and TRBJ2-1, with TRBD1 matching over 9 bases. CDR3 length: 14 amino acids. J lost 7 bases, V lost 5 bases, and 6 bases had no gene match. Germline CDR1 is SGHVS and CDR2 is FQNEAQ. The CDR3 DNA is TGTGCCAGCAGCGCAGGGGACAGGGCAAATGAGCAGTTCTTC. This codes for CASSAGDRANEQFF.

In this sample, this clonotype turned up a few times. The chain uses TRBV20-1 and TRBJ2-7, with TRBD1 matching over 8 bases. The CDR3 totals 14 residues. Germline assignment: CDR1 DFQATT and CDR2 SNEGSKA (reference sequence). With V trimmed by 6 bases and J by 2 bases, 9 bases remained unmatched. The CDR3 DNA reads as TGCAGTGCGGGGGACAGGAGCCCGACCTACGAGCAGTACTTC. Translating it yields CSAGDRSPTYEQYF.

In this sample, this clonotype turned up a few times. The chain employs TRBV4-1 and TRBJ1-3, with D perhaps matching TRBD1 (6 bases). The CDR3 length is 13 residues. CDR1 and CDR2 from the germline V gene are MGHRA and YSYEKL. Trimming removed 4 bases from V and 4 bases from J, with 8 bases in between. In nucleotides, the CDR3 is TGCGCCAGCAGCCGAGGGACAGGAAACACCATATATTTT. Amino acids: CASSRGTGNTIYF.

This clonotype came up a few times. The chain joins TRBV11-3 to TRBJ2-2; D may match TRBD1 or TRBD2 (6 bases each). CDR1 and CDR2 (germline): SGHNT, YENEEA. With 6 bases removed from V and 6 bases from J, the gap between germline ends came to 20 bases. The CDR3 spans 16 residues. In DNA, the CDR3 is TGTGCCAGCAGGGTGCGCGGGACACACGAGGCCGGGGAGCTGTTTTTT. Amino acid sequence: CASRVRGTHEAGELFF.

This rearrangement joins TRBV10-3 to TRBJ1-2, with 7 nucleotides matching TRBD1. V dropped 10 bases and J dropped 1; count of bases not matched to a gene: 18. The CDR3 runs 17 residues. CDR1 is ENHRY and CDR2 is SYGVKD in the germline V gene. The CDR3 protein is CATKARDSEGYNYGYTF. The CDR3 bases are TGTGCCACCAAAGCCCGGGACAGCGAGGGGTATAACTATGGCTACACCTTC.

This clonotype was seen only a few times. The chain recombines TRBV6-2 or TRBV6-3 with TRBJ2-1, with TRBD2 matching 7 bases. The V gene end was trimmed by 5 bases and the J gene end by 10 bases; junction bases not matched to a gene: 8. Per germline, CDR1 MNHEY and CDR2 SVGEGT. The CDR3 runs 13 residues. Here the CDR3 reads CASSPRLALEQFF. The CDR3 nucleotides are TGTGCCAGCAGTCCGAGACTAGCTTTGGAGCAGTTCTTC.

The J gene is TRBJ2-5, the V gene TRBV9; D call uncertain. The CDR3 is made up of 15 amino acids. Trimming left V 2 bases short and J 1 base short, with 12 bases between. In germline, CDR1 is SGDLS, CDR2 YYNGEE. This chain's CDR3 is CASSVSTGSQETQYF. The CDR3 DNA sequence: TGTGCCAGCAGCGTCTCGACCGGGTCCCAAGAGACCCAGTACTTC.

The chain joins TRBV4-3 to TRBJ2-7; TRBD2 might be the D (6 bases). From germline, CDR1 is LGHNA and CDR2 YSLEER. V lost 0 bases to trimming and J lost 3 bases, with 12 bases between them. There are 15 residues in the CDR3. CDR3 coding DNA: TGCGCCAGCAGCCAAGATAGCACTAGCTACTACGAGCAGTACTTC. Translating it yields CASSQDSTSYYEQYF.

The genes are TRBV5-1 and TRBJ2-7; D remains unclear. The CDR3 spans 14 residues. V was shortened by 4 bases and J by 2 bases, with 13 bases between the two germline ends. In germline, CDR1 is SGHRS, CDR2 YFSETQ. The CDR3 DNA reads as TGCGCCAGCAGCACCCTTGGACGGACCTACGAGCAGTACTTC. It codes for CASSTLGRTYEQYF.

V gene TRBV20-1 combines with J gene TRBJ2-7; D perhaps matches TRBD2 (5 bases). CDR1 is DFQATT and CDR2 is SNEGSKA in the germline V gene (reference sequence). There are 14 residues in the CDR3. V lost 6 bases, J lost 3 bases, and 18 bases lay in between. CDR3: CSAPRVYESYEQYF. Here the CDR3 DNA reads TGCAGTGCCCCGCGGGTCTACGAGAGCTACGAGCAGTACTTC.